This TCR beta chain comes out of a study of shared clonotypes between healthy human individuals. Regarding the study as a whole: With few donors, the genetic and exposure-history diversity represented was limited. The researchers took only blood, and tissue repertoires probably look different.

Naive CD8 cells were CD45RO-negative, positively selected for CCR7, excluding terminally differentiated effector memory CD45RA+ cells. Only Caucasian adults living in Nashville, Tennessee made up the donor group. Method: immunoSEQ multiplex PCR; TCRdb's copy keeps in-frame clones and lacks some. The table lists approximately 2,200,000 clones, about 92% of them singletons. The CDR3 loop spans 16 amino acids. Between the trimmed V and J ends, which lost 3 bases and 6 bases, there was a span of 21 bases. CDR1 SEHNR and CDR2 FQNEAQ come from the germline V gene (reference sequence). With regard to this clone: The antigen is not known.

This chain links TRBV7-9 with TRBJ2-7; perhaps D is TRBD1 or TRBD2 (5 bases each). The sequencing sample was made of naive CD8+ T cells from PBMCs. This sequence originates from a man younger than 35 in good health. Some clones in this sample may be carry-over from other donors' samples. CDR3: CASSFSGAELFGEQYF. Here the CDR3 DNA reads TGTGCCAGCAGCTTTTCCGGGGCAGAGCTTTTTGGCGAGCAGTACTTC.